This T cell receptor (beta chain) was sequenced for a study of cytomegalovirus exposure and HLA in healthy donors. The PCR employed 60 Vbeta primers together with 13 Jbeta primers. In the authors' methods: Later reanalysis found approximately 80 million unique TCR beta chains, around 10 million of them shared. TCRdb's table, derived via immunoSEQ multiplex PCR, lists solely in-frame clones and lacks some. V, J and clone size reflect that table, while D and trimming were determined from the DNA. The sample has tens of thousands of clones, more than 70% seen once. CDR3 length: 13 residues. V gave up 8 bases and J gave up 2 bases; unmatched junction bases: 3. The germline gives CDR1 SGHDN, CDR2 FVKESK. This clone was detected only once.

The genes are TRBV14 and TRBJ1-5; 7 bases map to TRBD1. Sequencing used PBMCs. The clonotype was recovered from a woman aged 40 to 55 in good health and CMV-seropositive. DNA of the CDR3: TGTGCCAGCCCGACAGGGTGCAATCAGCCCCAGCATTTT. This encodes CASPTGCNQPQHF.